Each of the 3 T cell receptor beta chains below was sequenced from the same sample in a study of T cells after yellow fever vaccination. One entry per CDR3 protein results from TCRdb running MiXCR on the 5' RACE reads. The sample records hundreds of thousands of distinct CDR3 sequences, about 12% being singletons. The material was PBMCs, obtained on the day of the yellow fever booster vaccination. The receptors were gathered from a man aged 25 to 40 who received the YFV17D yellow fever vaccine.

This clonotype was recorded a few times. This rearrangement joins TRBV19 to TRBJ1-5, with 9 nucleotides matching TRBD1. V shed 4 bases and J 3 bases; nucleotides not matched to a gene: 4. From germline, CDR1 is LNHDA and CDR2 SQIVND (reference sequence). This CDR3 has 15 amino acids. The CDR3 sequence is CASSTRDRVNQPQHF. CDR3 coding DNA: TGTGCCAGTAGTACCCGGGACAGGGTCAATCAGCCCCAGCATTTT.

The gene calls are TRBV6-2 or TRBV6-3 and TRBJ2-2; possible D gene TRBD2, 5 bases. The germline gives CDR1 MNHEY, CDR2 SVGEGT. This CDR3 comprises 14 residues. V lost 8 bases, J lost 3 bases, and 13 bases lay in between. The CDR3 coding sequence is TGTGCCAGCCCGGGAATATCGTACACCGGGGAGCTGTTTTTT. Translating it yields CASPGISYTGELFF.

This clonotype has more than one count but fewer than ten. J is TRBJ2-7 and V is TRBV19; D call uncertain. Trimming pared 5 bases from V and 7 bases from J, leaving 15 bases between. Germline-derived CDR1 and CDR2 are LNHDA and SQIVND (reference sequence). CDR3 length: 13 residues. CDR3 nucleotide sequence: TGTGCCAGTAGTTCTGCAGTGTACGCGGAGCAGTACTTC. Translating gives CASSSAVYAEQYF.